The 4 T cell receptor beta chains below were found in one sample sequenced in a study of untreated major depressive disorder. Sequenced by immunoSEQ multiplex PCR; TCRdb stores in-frame clones only, minus some. The sample has approximately 21,000 clones, 89% seen once. The sequenced sample was CD4+ T cells from PBMCs. Receptors were obtained from a woman in her thirties or forties in good health.

This chain uses TRBV29-1 with TRBJ1-1, with D tentatively TRBD1 (6 bases). Looked up from germline, CDR1 is SQVTM and CDR2 is ANQGSEA. CDR3 size: 12 residues. V dropped 7 bases and J dropped 4 bases, with 13 bases sitting between them. The DNA for the CDR3 is TGCAGCGCTAAACAGGGTTTCACTGAAGCTTTCTTT. It translates to CSAKQGFTEAFF.

This clone occurred once. The J gene is TRBJ2-6, the V gene TRBV13; D is ambiguous. Germline V CDR1 and CDR2: PRHDT, FYEKMQ (reference sequence). There are 16 residues in the CDR3. Trimming cost V 2 bases and J 0 bases, with 8 bases left between them. CDR3 loop: CASSLRLISGANVLTF. The CDR3 DNA reads as TGTGCCAGCAGCTTACGTTTGATCTCTGGGGCCAACGTCCTGACTTTC.

This rearrangement joins TRBV6-4 to TRBJ2-1; no definite D call. CDR3 length equals 13 residues. V was clipped by 5 bases and J by 7 bases, with 12 bases between them. The V gene's germline CDR1 is MRHNA and CDR2 SNTAGT. The CDR3 protein is CASSSRNRNEQFF. CDR3 sequence (DNA): TGTGCCAGCAGTTCTCGAAATCGGAATGAGCAGTTCTTC.

This chain links TRBV7-2 with TRBJ1-2; 8 positions match TRBD1. Germline trimming cut 5 bases from V and 4 bases from J; bases unmatched to any gene: 9. Germline-derived CDR1 and CDR2 are SGHTA and FQGNSA. The CDR3 has 15 residues. CDR3 sequence (DNA): TGTGCCAGCAGCCCATTGACAGGGGACAGCTATGGCTACACCTTC. It codes for CASSPLTGDSYGYTF.